A selection of T cell receptor beta chains follows, all from one sample in a study of Tregs in tolerant kidney transplant recipients. Some clones are missing from TCRdb's copy, which holds only in-frame ones; the method was immunoSEQ multiplex PCR. The data hold roughly 66,000 clones, with 92% observed a single time. Sequenced material: CD8+ T cells from blood, taken before the transplant. The origin of the receptors is a human donor who received a combined kidney and bone marrow transplant. Each CDR3 is given with its conserved first and last residue. D genes are given only for firm matches.

J: TRBJ2-5
length: 11
D: NA
V: TRBV7-2
CDR3: CASSLARGQYF

J: TRBJ1-3
length: 16
D: TRBD1
V: TRBV4-3
CDR3: CASSQGTGGSWNTIYF

J: TRBJ2-3
length: 18
D: NA
V: TRBV28
CDR3: CASSFIASSSENTDTQYF

J: TRBJ2-6
length: 18
D: NA
V: TRBV1
CDR3: CTSRRKSCAQSRANVLTF

J: TRBJ1-3
length: 17
D: NA
V: TRBV28
CDR3: CASSLFGEWISGNTIYF

J: TRBJ2-7
length: 14
D: TRBD1
V: TRBV4-1
CDR3: CASSQRTGEYEQYF

J: TRBJ2-7
length: 15
D: NA
V: TRBV7-9
CDR3: CASSSLSVSSYEQYF

J: TRBJ2-2
length: 17
D: NA
V: TRBV7-6
CDR3: CASSLAGGIANTGELFF

J: TRBJ2-5
length: 13
D: NA
V: TRBV9
CDR3: CASSAPTQETQYF

J: TRBJ2-2
length: 14
D: NA
V: TRBV7-9
CDR3: CASRPGVGPGELFF

J: TRBJ2-7
length: 13
D: TRBD2
V: TRBV5-1
CDR3: CASSYGGAYEQYF

J: TRBJ2-7
length: 14
D: TRBD1
V: TRBV19
CDR3: CASSILGTGSEQYF

J: TRBJ2-5
length: 13
D: NA
V: TRBV27
CDR3: CASSLWRGETQYF

J: TRBJ1-2
length: 16
D: NA
V: TRBV6-5
CDR3: CASSSRWGRANYGYTF

J: TRBJ2-7
length: 14
D: TRBD2
V: TRBV27
CDR3: CASSNPTSVHEQYF

J: TRBJ1-1
length: 13
D: NA
V: TRBV19
CDR3: CASSPSGGIEAFF

J: TRBJ1-5
length: 18
D: TRBD1
V: TRBV2
CDR3: CASSDLGQGVEGNQPQHF

J: TRBJ1-5
length: 16
D: NA
V: TRBV10-3
CDR3: CAISESLETEDQPQHF

J: TRBJ2-7
length: 15
D: NA
V: TRBV7-2
CDR3: CASSLLRSGLYEQYF

J: TRBJ1-1
length: 15
D: TRBD1
V: TRBV27
CDR3: CASSLRTGGMTEAFF

J: TRBJ2-1
length: 16
D: TRBD2
V: TRBV4-3
CDR3: CASSQGGTSGYNEQFF

J: TRBJ2-7
length: 14
D: TRBD1
V: TRBV19
CDR3: CASSSTGTPYEQYF

J: TRBJ1-1
length: 16
D: TRBD1
V: TRBV7-8
CDR3: CASSLPGTAENTEAFF

J: TRBJ2-3
length: 17
D: TRBD2
V: TRBV2
CDR3: CASTPGLAMGSTDTQYF

J: TRBJ2-1
length: 14
D: TRBD2
V: TRBV30
CDR3: CAWNLAGLGNEQFF

J: TRBJ2-7
length: 16
D: TRBD1
V: TRBV19
CDR3: CASSPRQGLSSYEQYF

J: TRBJ2-1
length: 12
D: NA
V: TRBV11-2
CDR3: CASSLTDNEQFF

J: TRBJ1-2
length: 15
D: NA
V: TRBV5-4
CDR3: CASSLGTTGSYGYTF

J: TRBJ1-5
length: 15
D: NA
V: TRBV6-4
CDR3: CASSGVWYGGQPQHF

J: TRBJ1-1
length: 13
D: NA
V: TRBV19
CDR3: CASSPGMNTEAFF

J: TRBJ1-3
length: 15
D: NA
V: TRBV7-9
CDR3: CASSGSPIRGNTIYF

J: TRBJ2-7
length: 16
D: TRBD1
V: TRBV7-2
CDR3: CASSLLVWDRGYEQYF

J: TRBJ2-7
length: 14
D: NA
V: TRBV4-3
CDR3: CASSHTGPPYEQYF

J: TRBJ2-7
length: 14
D: NA
V: TRBV2
CDR3: CASTSGKLSYEQYF

J: TRBJ2-7
length: 14
D: NA
V: TRBV6-6
CDR3: CASSYSIATYEQYF

J: TRBJ1-1
length: 14
D: NA
V: TRBV27
CDR3: CASSSSGTNTEAFF

J: TRBJ2-1
length: 17
D: TRBD1
V: TRBV9
CDR3: CASSAALTGGSYNEQFF

J: TRBJ1-2
length: 19
D: TRBD1
V: TRBV13
CDR3: CASSPEEEGRTGRLNGYTF

J: TRBJ1-2
length: 15
D: NA
V: TRBV19
CDR3: CASSMGLRAVYGYTF

J: TRBJ2-3
length: 16
D: TRBD2
V: TRBV9
CDR3: CASSPTGGAVTDTQYF

J: TRBJ2-7
length: 12
D: NA
V: TRBV2
CDR3: CASLGLSYEQYF

J: NA
length: 13
D: NA
V: TRBV7-9
CDR3: CASRDTSSYEQYF

J: TRBJ2-4
length: 16
D: NA
V: TRBV5-6
CDR3: CASSLLIGIAKNIQYF

J: TRBJ1-1
length: 15
D: NA
V: TRBV4-1
CDR3: CASSPGFSTDTEAFF

J: TRBJ1-2
length: 16
D: TRBD1
V: TRBV25-1
CDR3: CASSEVGQGPNYGYTF

J: TRBJ1-1
length: 13
D: NA
V: TRBV19
CDR3: CASTNVGYTEAFF

J: TRBJ2-7
length: 14
D: NA
V: TRBV28
CDR3: CASSLQQGLHEQYF

J: TRBJ2-5
length: 13
D: TRBD2
V: TRBV7-2
CDR3: CASGRTSKETQYF

J: TRBJ1-3
length: 13
D: NA
V: TRBV2
CDR3: CASSGRSGNTIYF

J: TRBJ2-7
length: 14
D: TRBD1
V: TRBV9
CDR3: CASSTGTGTYEQYF

J: TRBJ2-7
length: 13
D: TRBD1
V: TRBV5-1
CDR3: CASSLDRVHEQYF

J: TRBJ2-5
length: 15
D: NA
V: TRBV4-1
CDR3: CASRSLQGPAETQYF

J: TRBJ1-1
length: 14
D: TRBD1
V: TRBV6-5
CDR3: CASSLTGENTEAFF

J: TRBJ2-1
length: 14
D: NA
V: TRBV10-3
CDR3: CAISEGGFQNEQFF

J: TRBJ2-1
length: 18
D: TRBD2
V: TRBV4-1
CDR3: CASSQAGLAGGTYNEQFF

J: TRBJ2-1
length: 18
D: TRBD2
V: TRBV2
CDR3: CASSVYSGGAKTYNEQFF

J: TRBJ1-3
length: 14
D: NA
V: TRBV10-3
CDR3: CAISRQSSGSTIYF

J: TRBJ2-1
length: 15
D: TRBD1
V: TRBV4-1
CDR3: CASSFRDRGANEQFF

J: TRBJ2-1
length: 13
D: NA
V: TRBV5-8
CDR3: CASRQRYYNEQFF